These 27 T cell receptor beta chains originate from one sample sequenced in a study of radiotherapy plus CTLA-4 blockade in lung cancer. Libraries were prepared by immunoSEQ multiplex PCR; TCRdb keeps only in-frame clonotypes and omits some of them. The repertoire includes around 40,000 clones, roughly 75% of them detected once, and 9.8% sits in the top ten. Sample: peripheral blood, taken from a patient treated with radiotherapy plus ipilimumab. The receptors derive from a human donor with non-small cell lung cancer who had stable disease on radiotherapy plus ipilimumab.

The genes are TRBV5-6 and TRBJ2-3, with a weak D call TRBD1 (6 bases). The CDR3 spans 15 residues. Trimming removed 2 bases from V and 3 bases from J, with 13 bases in between. The V gene's germline CDR1 is SGHDT and CDR2 YYEEEE. CDR3 bases: TGTGCCAGCAGCTTTGATATAGGGGGTACAGATACGCAGTATTTT. Translating gives CASSFDIGGTDTQYF.

A few counts support this clone. The chain carries TRBV18 and TRBJ1-1; no firm D call. CDR3 length: 13 residues. Germline loops: CDR1 KGHSH, CDR2 LQKENI. The V end was cut by 2 bases, the J end by 0 bases, with 4 bases between. The CDR3: CASSPAVNTEAFF. In nucleotides, the CDR3 is TGTGCCAGCTCACCAGCGGTGAACACTGAAGCTTTCTTT.

The chain carries TRBV5-1 and TRBJ2-3; 10 nucleotides match TRBD2. J was trimmed by 3 bases and V by 0 bases; bases with no gene match: 7. The germline V gene encodes CDR1 SGHRS and CDR2 YFSETQ. The CDR3 has 17 amino acids. The CDR3 DNA sequence: TGCGCCAGCAGCTTGGCCTGGGCTAGCGGGGGTACAGATACGCAGTATTTT. This codes for CASSLAWASGGTDTQYF.

V is TRBV4-1 and J is TRBJ1-6; 10 positions match TRBD1. Germline CDR1 is MGHRA and CDR2 is YSYEKL. V shed 1 base, J shed 7 bases, and the junction held 4 bases outside the gene matches. The CDR3 length is 16 residues. CDR3 sequence: CASSQGQGAYNSPLHF. Here the CDR3 DNA reads TGCGCCAGCAGCCAAGGACAGGGGGCGTACAATTCACCCCTCCACTTT.

The V gene is TRBV19, the J gene TRBJ2-3, with 7 bases matching TRBD1. CDR1 is LNHDA and CDR2 is SQIVND in the germline V gene (reference sequence). The CDR3 consists of 14 residues. J gave up 2 bases and V 4 bases, and 3 bases lay outside the gene matches. The CDR3 here is CASSKTGNTDTQYF. The CDR3 nucleotides read TGTGCCAGTAGTAAGACAGGGAACACAGATACGCAGTATTTT.

The chain has TRBV19 and TRBJ2-1; D remains unclear. The germline gives CDR1 LNHDA, CDR2 SQIVND (reference sequence). The V end lost 2 bases, the J end lost 8 bases, and 7 bases lay between the germline ends. The CDR3 has 12 amino acids. CDR3 nucleotides: TGTGCCAGTAGTATACGTACGGATGAGCAGTTCTTC. Amino acid sequence: CASSIRTDEQFF. Complete variable domain (other parts from reference TRBV19 and TRBJ2-1): DGGITQSPKYLFRKEGQNVTLSCEQNLNHDAMYWYRQDPGQGLRLIYYSQIVNDFQKGDIAEGYSVSREKKESFPLTVTSAQKNPTAFYLCASSIRTDEQFFGPGTRLTVL.

This chain links TRBV21-1 with TRBJ2-2; TRBD1, the table's D call, lacks a check against the DNA. TRBV21-1 is recorded as a pseudogene. The CDR3 totals 14 residues. The CDR3 nucleotides read TGTGCCAGCACCCGGGACAAACCGACCGGGGAGCTGTTTTTT. It yields the protein CASTRDKPTGELFF.

V and J are TRBV6-5 and TRBJ2-1, with D tentatively TRBD2 (7 bases). The CDR3 length is 15 residues. Germline CDR1 reads MNHEY; CDR2 reads SVGAGI. V was clipped by 7 bases and J by 7 bases, with 20 bases between them. The CDR3 loop is CASNRGASRVNEQFF. CDR3 sequence (DNA): TGTGCCAGCAATCGGGGGGCGAGCCGGGTGAATGAGCAGTTCTTC.

The chain joins TRBV18 to TRBJ2-7; the D gene is possibly TRBD1 (5 bases). The V end lost 4 bases, the J end lost 0 bases, and 7 bases lay between the germline ends. The CDR3 contains 13 residues. CDR1 is KGHSH and CDR2 is LQKENI in the germline V gene. The CDR3 nucleotides read TGTGCCAGCTCACAGACAGTCTCCTACGAGCAGTACTTC. Its protein product is CASSQTVSYEQYF.

This clone was counted between two and nine times. The chain links TRBV19 to TRBJ1-3, with a tentative D call TRBD1 (5 bases). Per the germline V gene, CDR1 is LNHDA and CDR2 is SQIVND (reference sequence). The CDR3 consists of 17 residues. V dropped 7 bases and J dropped 0 bases, with 19 bases sitting between them. This CDR3 reads CASTPAAGISSGNTIYF. In DNA form, the CDR3 reads TGTGCCAGTACCCCGGCGGCAGGGATCAGCTCTGGAAACACCATATATTTT.

The V gene is TRBV4-1, the J gene TRBJ1-2; D gene ambiguous. There are 15 residues in the CDR3. Germline loops: CDR1 MGHRA, CDR2 YSYEKL. The germline V and J ends were trimmed by 4 bases and 8 bases, with 20 bases remaining between them. The CDR3 DNA is TGCGCCAGCAGCCTACCCCTTAGCTCCCTGGAAGGCTACACCTTC. This translates into CASSLPLSSLEGYTF.

The V call is TRBV4-2, the J call TRBJ2-7, with a weak D call TRBD2 (6 bases). Germline V lookup: CDR1 LGHNA, CDR2 YNFKEQ. V shed 0 bases and J shed 1 base, with 16 bases lying between them. The length of the CDR3 is 17 residues. The DNA for the CDR3 is TGTGCCAGCAGCCAAGATTGGAGGGATGGGCCTTCCTACGAGCAGTACTTC. Translating gives CASSQDWRDGPSYEQYF.

The rearrangement links TRBV6-1 to TRBJ2-5; a weak D match, TRBD2 (6 bases). V lost 8 bases to trimming and J lost 4 bases, with 17 bases between them. The germline V gene encodes CDR1 MNHNS and CDR2 SASEGT. CDR3 length: 14 residues. The DNA of the CDR3 is TGTGCCAGCTGGCGGGGTTGGGGCGGAGAGACCCAGTACTTC. Its protein is CASWRGWGGETQYF.

The chain couples TRBV2 to TRBJ2-7, with 9 nucleotides matching TRBD1. This CDR3 has 15 residues. Per the germline V gene, CDR1 is SNHLY and CDR2 is FYNNEI. V gave up 2 bases and J gave up 3 bases; unmatched junction bases: 5. The CDR3 here is CASSEPGQGIYEQYF. DNA for the CDR3: TGTGCCAGCAGTGAACCGGGACAGGGTATCTACGAGCAGTACTTC.

The chain carries TRBV11-3 and TRBJ2-1, with TRBD1 matching over 8 bases. Trimming cost V 5 bases and J 5 bases; bases outside gene matches: 8. Germline V gene sequence: CDR1 SGHNT, CDR2 YENEEA. The CDR3 totals 15 residues. The DNA for the CDR3 is TGTGCCAGCAGCGAACGGGACAGGAGTAACAATGAGCAGTTCTTC. It yields the protein CASSERDRSNNEQFF.

The V and J genes are TRBV7-2 and TRBJ1-2, with 7 nucleotides matching TRBD1. Germline-derived CDR1 and CDR2 are SGHTA and FQGNSA. This CDR3 contains 15 residues. The ends lost 0 bases at V and 2 bases at J; junction bases unmatched: 3. CDR3 sequence (DNA): TGTGCCAGCAGCTTAGCGTGGGGACAGAACTATGGCTACACCTTC. Its protein product is CASSLAWGQNYGYTF.

The V and J genes are TRBV10-1 and TRBJ1-1; D perhaps matches TRBD1 (5 bases). The CDR3 covers 11 residues. Looked up from germline, CDR1 is WNHNN and CDR2 is SYGVQD (reference sequence). Trimming left V 8 bases short and J 7 bases short, with 11 bases between. CDR3 region: CASAFGGEAFF. The CDR3 DNA follows: TGCGCCAGCGCCTTCGGGGGTGAAGCTTTCTTT.

The gene calls are TRBV5-6 and TRBJ2-2; possible D gene TRBD1, 6 bases. V lost 4 bases, J lost 6 bases, and 16 bases lay in between. CDR1 is SGHDT and CDR2 is YYEEEE in the germline V gene. The CDR3 is made up of 15 amino acids. The CDR3 loop reads CASSPGTLLAGELFF. The CDR3 DNA is TGTGCCAGCAGCCCCGGGACACTGCTCGCCGGGGAGCTGTTTTTT.

CDR3: CASSPNGGPSKTEAFF. CDR3 DNA sequence: TGCGCCAGCAGTCCAAACGGGGGTCCCTCAAAGACTGAAGCTTTCTTT. The chain has TRBV5-1 and TRBJ1-1, with a weak D call TRBD1 (5 bases). Germline CDR1 and CDR2: SGHRS and YFSETQ. This CDR3 region has 16 residues. Trimming removed 5 bases from V and 5 bases from J, with 22 bases in between.

The gene calls are TRBV6-5 and TRBJ2-4; 11 nucleotides align to TRBD1. Germline V CDR1 and CDR2: MNHEY, SVGAGI. V trimming: 2 bases; J trimming: 7 bases; junction bases outside the gene matches: 4. The CDR3 length is 15 residues. Here the CDR3 reads CASSYRGQGANIQYF. Here the CDR3 DNA reads TGTGCCAGCAGTTACCGAGGACAGGGGGCGAACATTCAGTACTTC.

The chain links TRBV6-5 to TRBJ1-6, with D perhaps matching TRBD1 (6 bases). The germline CDR1 and CDR2 sequences are MNHEY and SVGAGI. V dropped 6 bases and J dropped 6 bases, with 15 bases sitting between them. This CDR3 region has 15 residues. The CDR3 is CASRTVGAFNSPLHF. CDR3 nucleotides: TGTGCCAGCAGGACCGTGGGGGCTTTTAATTCACCCCTCCACTTT.

The J gene is TRBJ2-5, the V gene TRBV5-1, with a possible D match to TRBD1 (5 bases). V gave up 0 bases and J gave up 4 bases, with 16 bases separating them. The CDR3 spans 16 residues. Germline V gene data show CDR1 as SGHRS and CDR2 as YFSETQ. The CDR3 region is CASSLGLGHIPETQYF. Here the CDR3 DNA reads TGCGCCAGCAGCTTGGGGCTGGGGCACATTCCAGAGACCCAGTACTTC.

The chain recombines TRBV19 with TRBJ1-5; 10 bases match TRBD1. CDR1 is LNHDA and CDR2 is SQIVND in the germline V gene (reference sequence). The CDR3 sequence is 14 residues long. J lost 6 bases, V lost 7 bases, and 6 bases had no gene match. The CDR3 DNA reads as TGTGCCAGTAACCGGGACAGGGGAGGTCAGCCCCAGCATTTT. Translated, it gives CASNRDRGGQPQHF.

The chain recombines TRBV21-1 with TRBJ1-1. TRBV21-1 corresponds to a pseudogene. The CDR3 loop spans 14 amino acids. CDR3 amino acids: CASSLINRGAEAFF. CDR3 in DNA: TGTGCCAGCAGCCTCATCAACCGGGGGGCTGAAGCTTTCTTT.

J is TRBJ2-7 and V is TRBV14, with 7 bases fitting TRBD2. J was trimmed by 1 base and V by 4 bases; bases with no gene match: 10. This CDR3 is built from 16 residues. Germline V CDR1 and CDR2: SGHDN, FVKESK. The chain's CDR3 is CASSPQTSGGSYEQYF. CDR3 DNA sequence: TGTGCCAGCAGCCCACAAACCTCCGGGGGGTCCTACGAGCAGTACTTC.

This clone appeared a few times. This rearrangement joins TRBV7-8 to TRBJ1-2; 9 bases match TRBD1. The CDR3 extends over 16 amino acids. Germline V lookup: CDR1 SGHVS, CDR2 FQNEAQ. V was pared by 3 bases and J by 2 bases, with 7 bases of the junction left unmatched. CDR3 region: CASSLWTGVSNYGYTF. CDR3 bases: TGTGCCAGCAGCTTGTGGACAGGGGTATCGAACTATGGCTACACCTTC.

Here the CDR3 reads CASRHQGARNEQFF. In nucleotides, the CDR3 is TGTGCCAGCAGGCACCAGGGGGCGAGGAATGAGCAGTTCTTC. V is TRBV7-3 and J is TRBJ2-1; 8 positions agree with TRBD1. The CDR3 is 14 residues long. After removal of 6 bases from V and 7 bases from J, the junction contained 8 bases not matched to a gene. Germline values: CDR1 SGHTA, CDR2 FQGTGA.